This is a list of T cell receptor beta chains from one sample in a study of identical twins. From the 5' RACE reads, TCRdb called clonotypes with MiXCR, one entry per CDR3 protein. The table records roughly 720,000 distinct CDR3 sequences, over 15% of them present only once. This sample was also put to use in a study of T cells expressing NK-cell markers.

Material: PBMCs. These TCRs come from a woman younger than 30 in good health. The CDR3 runs from the conserved cysteine through the conserved F or W. D genes are given only for firm matches. For some rows the clone size is stated as once, few or many, or as a class when expanded; others skip it.

.,TRBJ1-1,TRBV12-3/TRBV12-4,many,TGTGCCAGCACCACTAGGGTCCGGAACACTGAAGCTTTCTTT,CASTTRVRNTEAFF
.,TRBJ2-2,TRBV4-3,few,TGCGCCAGCAGCCAAGCCGAGTTCACCGGGGAGCTGTTTTTT,CASSQAEFTGELFF
.,TRBJ2-3,TRBV12-3/TRBV12-4,.,TGTGCCAGCAGTTCCTCCCGCCTACCGTATTTT,CASSSSRLPYF
TRBD2,TRBJ2-3,TRBV13,few,TGTGCCAGCAGCTTAGAGCCCCCCTATCGGGGGGGTGCAGATACGCAGTATTTT,CASSLEPPYRGGADTQYF
.,TRBJ2-3,TRBV15,few,TGTGCCACCAGCAGGGGATTAGCGGAGAACACAGATACGCAGTATTTT,CATSRGLAENTDTQYF
.,TRBJ2-7,TRBV4-3,.,TGCGCCAGCAGCCAGGGCCGGGACACCATCTACGAGCAGTACTTC,CASSQGRDTIYEQYF
.,TRBJ2-3,TRBV7-2,.,TGTGCCAGCAGCTTGGGGGGCGGCACAGATACGCACTATTTT,CASSLGGGTDTHYF
TRBD2,TRBJ2-1,TRBV6-2/TRBV6-3,few,TGTGCCAGCAGTAGGACTAGCGGGGGACCGCTCAATGAGCAGTTCTTC,CASSRTSGGPLNEQFF
.,TRBJ2-1,TRBV15,few,TGTGCCACCAGCAGAGATCGGGCGCGGACCTACAATGAGCAGTTCTTC,CATSRDRARTYNEQFF
TRBD1,TRBJ2-3,TRBV5-1,few,TGCGCCAGCAGCCTAGGACAGGGGGCGGCAGATACGCAGTATTTT,CASSLGQGAADTQYF
.,TRBJ2-3,TRBV12-3/TRBV12-4,.,TGTGCCAGCAGTAGAAGCGGTCCGGAAGATACGCAGTATTTT,CASSRSGPEDTQYF
TRBD2,TRBJ2-1,TRBV5-5,.,TGTGCCAGCATGCGGGGGGCCTACAATGAGCAGTTCTTC,CASMRGAYNEQFF
.,TRBJ2-2,TRBV4-3,.,TGCGCCAGCAGCCAACTAGGACACACCGGGGAGCTGTTTTTT,CASSQLGHTGELFF
.,TRBJ1-4,TRBV5-1,.,TGCGCCAGCAGCTTAGAGGACCCATGGGGTTCAAAACTGTTTTTT,CASSLEDPWGSKLFF
.,TRBJ2-3,TRBV7-9,.,TGTGCCAGCAGCCCCAAACAGATTAGCACAGATACGCAGTATTTT,CASSPKQISTDTQYF
.,TRBJ2-3,TRBV15,few,TGTGCCACCGGAAACGGGCTAGCCCCTGAGTGGGCAGATACGCAGTATTTT,CATGNGLAPEWADTQYF
.,TRBJ1-1,TRBV20-1,.,TGCAGTGCCGGGTCACAGGTGAACACTGAAGCTTTCTTT,CSAGSQVNTEAFF
TRBD1,TRBJ1-1,TRBV20-1,.,TGCAGTGGTCAGGGGGGAATCGGCACTGAAGCTTTCTTT,CSGQGGIGTEAFF
.,TRBJ2-6,TRBV4-3,once,TGCGCCAGCAGCCAAGAGTGGAGCTCTGGGGCCAACGTCCTGACTTTC,CASSQEWSSGANVLTF
TRBD2,TRBJ2-1,TRBV12-3/TRBV12-4,.,TGTGCCAGCAGTTTTAGCGGGATCGGACTAGGTGAGCAGTTCTTC,CASSFSGIGLGEQFF
.,TRBJ2-7,TRBV6-5,.,TGTGCCAGCACCTCCCGCTCCTCCGAGCAGTACTTC,CASTSRSSEQYF
TRBD1,TRBJ1-1,TRBV25-1,few,TGTGCCAGCAGTGACCCGACAGGGCGGAACACTGAAGCTTTCTTT,CASSDPTGRNTEAFF
.,TRBJ1-1,TRBV12-3/TRBV12-4,many,TGTGCCAGCTCCCCGGGGGAGAACACTGAAGCTTTCTTT,CASSPGENTEAFF
.,TRBJ2-7,TRBV6-5,.,TGTGCCAGCAGTTCGAACAGGGACCCCTACGAGCAGTACTTC,CASSSNRDPYEQYF
.,TRBJ1-2,TRBV10-2,few,TGCGCCAGCAGTGGAGCGGGGACCCAAAGCTACTATGGCTACACCTTC,CASSGAGTQSYYGYTF
.,TRBJ1-6,TRBV6-1,.,TGTGCCAGCAGCCTCCGGGCCGCGAATTCACCCCTCCACTTT,CASSLRAANSPLHF
.,TRBJ2-3,TRBV3-1,few,TGTGCCAGCAGCCCTCAAGCGCGTCCAGATACGCAGTATTTT,CASSPQARPDTQYF
TRBD2,TRBJ2-7,TRBV20-1,many,TGCAGTGCTGACCGACTAGCGGTTTCCTACGAGCAGTACTTC,CSADRLAVSYEQYF
.,TRBJ2-5,TRBV5-4,.,TGTGCCAGCAGCTTGGTCGTCGGGCAGACCCAGTACTTC,CASSLVVGQTQYF
.,TRBJ2-5,TRBV6-1,few,TGTGCCAGCATCAAAGGGGGGGGGCTGGGAGGCGATCAAGAGACCCAGTACTTC,CASIKGGGLGGDQETQYF
.,TRBJ1-1,TRBV20-1,.,TGCAGTGCCCCTGAACAGGGTATGAACACTGAAGCTTTCTTT,CSAPEQGMNTEAFF
TRBD1,TRBJ2-3,TRBV9,few,TGTGCCAGCAGCGTAGAGGGGGCCAACACAGATACGCAGTATTTT,CASSVEGANTDTQYF
TRBD1,TRBJ1-2,TRBV7-2,few,TGTGCCAGCAGCTTAGGGACAGGGGGCGTCGATGGCTACACCTTC,CASSLGTGGVDGYTF
.,TRBJ2-5,TRBV21-1,few,TGTGCCAGCAGCGAGGACCGGGACAGGGTGTATAGAGGCCAGTACTTC,CASSEDRDRVYRGQYF
.,TRBJ2-7,TRBV3-1,.,TGTGCCAGCAGCCAAGGAGTCTGGCGGCCTCACTCCTACGAGCAGTACTTC,CASSQGVWRPHSYEQYF
.,TRBJ2-5,TRBV5-1,many,TGTGCCAGCAGCCTGGGAGGGGGGCAGGAGACCCAGTACTTC,CASSLGGGQETQYF
.,TRBJ1-2,TRBV4-3,.,TGCGCCAGCAGCCAAGATCTCTCATCGGCCGGTCATGGCTACACCTTC,CASSQDLSSAGHGYTF
TRBD2,TRBJ2-1,TRBV7-2,few,TGTGCCAGCAGCTTAGTGGGAGGGACGGATGAGCAGTTCTTC,CASSLVGGTDEQFF
.,TRBJ1-5,TRBV7-2,.,TGTGCCAGCAGCTTAACTTGGTCGGGGAATCAGCCCCAGCATTTT,CASSLTWSGNQPQHF
TRBD1,TRBJ1-1,TRBV12-3/TRBV12-4,few,TGTGCCAGCAGTACGACAGGGTATACTGAAGCTTTCTTT,CASSTTGYTEAFF
.,TRBJ2-5,TRBV6-2/TRBV6-3,few,TGTGCCAGCAGTTACAAGGGAGGTGAGACCCAGTACTTC,CASSYKGGETQYF
.,TRBJ2-3,TRBV20-1,few,TGCAGTGCTAGGGAGCCAAGGACTCAAAGGCGGGATACGCAGTATTTT,CSAREPRTQRRDTQYF
.,TRBJ2-7,TRBV20-1,many,TGCAGTGCTACCCGCTACGAGCAGTACTTC,CSATRYEQYF
.,TRBJ2-7,TRBV12-3/TRBV12-4,.,TGTGCCAGCAGTTATAGATCGGGGAGGGAGCAGTACTTC,CASSYRSGREQYF
.,TRBJ1-6,TRBV11-2,.,TGTGCCAGCAGCTTAGACGGCTTCTATTCACCCCTCCACTTT,CASSLDGFYSPLHF
.,TRBJ1-1,TRBV29-1,.,TGCAGCGTTGCAATTGGCTACAGGGCAACTGAAGCTTTCTTT,CSVAIGYRATEAFF
TRBD1,TRBJ2-3,TRBV9,.,TGTGCCAGCAGCGCCAGACACAGGGGAGACGGCACAGATACGCAGTATTTT,CASSARHRGDGTDTQYF
.,TRBJ2-2,TRBV6-1,.,TGTGCCAGCAAGGAGGATTTAGGCACCGGGGAGCTGTTTTTT,CASKEDLGTGELFF
.,TRBJ2-7,TRBV3-1,.,TGTGCCAGCAGCACCCATCCGGCTAGCCACGAGCAGTACTTC,CASSTHPASHEQYF
.,TRBJ2-3,TRBV12-3/TRBV12-4,few,TGTGCCAGCAGCGAGCTAAACAGCGAGCTCACAGATACGCAGTATTTT,CASSELNSELTDTQYF
.,TRBJ2-5,TRBV18,.,TGTGCCAGCTCACCACCGGCTGTCCAAGAGACCCAGTACTTC,CASSPPAVQETQYF
TRBD2,TRBJ2-1,TRBV20-1,few,TGCAGTGCTAGAGCCTGGGCTAGCGGGACCTCCTACAATGAGCAGTTCTTC,CSARAWASGTSYNEQFF
.,TRBJ1-2,TRBV7-3,few,TGTGCCAGCCGCCTGTGGGAGGGAGACCTCTACACCTTC,CASRLWEGDLYTF
TRBD2,TRBJ2-1,TRBV20-1,.,TGCAGTGCTTCTTCCGGGCGCGCGGGACTAGCGGGGAGCTCCTACAATGAGCAGTTCTTC,CSASSGRAGLAGSSYNEQFF
.,TRBJ2-3,TRBV5-1,few,TGCGCCAGCAGCTTCTCAGGCGAAGGGACAGATACGCAGTATTTT,CASSFSGEGTDTQYF